This paragraph reports one T cell receptor (beta chain). This sample was taken from a study of blood T cell repertoires in COVID-19. Study-wide background: Italy, Spain and the United States were the sources of the convalescent and acute COVID-19 samples. In each case, the material was cDNA or gDNA derived from T cells, B-cell-depleted T cells, or PBMCs.

Germline V gives CDR1 LNHDA, CDR2 SQIVND (reference sequence). V was clipped by 10 bases and J by 2 bases; unmatched bases: 7. The CDR3 is 14 residues long. Cohort placement rested on clinical history that participants reported themselves. TCRdb keeps only in-frame clones here, not all; method: immunoSEQ multiplex PCR. The repertoire holds roughly 200,000 clones, with approximately 90% as singletons. The origin of this receptor is a man in his thirties or forties who had recovered from COVID-19. This chain connects TRBV19 to TRBJ1-1; 10 bases align to TRBD1. Sequencing input: PBMCs or T cells enriched from blood (not recorded which). The CDR3, as DNA: TGTGCCACTCGGGACAGGGGAAGTAACACTGAAGCTTTCTTT. It encodes CATRDRGSNTEAFF.